This TCR beta chain came from a study of cytomegalovirus exposure and HLA in healthy donors. The sample holds one count of this clone. What it recognizes is unknown. Trimming pared 5 bases from V and 6 bases from J, leaving 14 bases between. This CDR3 has 14 amino acids. Germline CDR1 is MNHNS and CDR2 is SASEGT. Study-wide points: Testing in vitro showed a few CMV-associated chains specific for CMV antigens.

The PCR ran on 60 Vbeta and 13 Jbeta primers. Sequencing used immunoSEQ multiplex PCR; TCRdb keeps in-frame clones, though not all of them. The sample has around 140,000 clones, about 80% seen once. The sequencing input was PBMCs. V and J are TRBV6-1 and TRBJ2-1; D might be TRBD2 (6 bases). The sequence came from a woman aged 40 to 50 in good health and CMV-seronegative. The CDR3 bases are TGTGCCAGCAGTAAAAGACTAGTCCGCAATGAGCAGTTCTTC. This gives the protein CASSKRLVRNEQFF.